This T cell receptor beta chain was captured by sequencing in a study of OX40 agonist ivuxolimab in advanced cancers. Findings of the study overall: With doses of 0.1 to 3.0 mg/kg, CD4+ and CD8+ blood T cells had undergone clonal expansion by week 6.

Germline V CDR1 and CDR2: SGDLS, YYNGEE. V dropped 3 bases and J dropped 2 bases, with 9 bases sitting between them. This CDR3 is 13 amino acids long. The method was immunoSEQ multiplex PCR; TCRdb's version includes in-frame clones alone and lacks a portion of them. Among 75,000 to 100,000 clones listed, more than 85% were seen once. Baseline was the first blood sampling point, followed by cycle 4 day 1 and cycle 7 day 1. With respect to this clone: Its antigen is as yet unknown.

The TCR was taken from an adult with an advanced solid tumor such as melanoma, head and neck, liver or kidney cancer. Sequencing was performed on CD4+ or CD8+ T cells sorted from blood, taken in a trial of the OX40 agonist ivuxolimab. The J gene is TRBJ2-7, the V gene TRBV9, with a tentative D call TRBD1 (5 bases). The DNA for the CDR3 is TGTGCCAGCAGCGAGGGGCCTACCTACGAGCAGTACTTC. This codes for CASSEGPTYEQYF.